This T cell receptor beta chain was sequenced during a study of shared clonotypes between healthy human individuals. Germline lookup yields CDR1 PRHDT and CDR2 FYEKMQ (reference sequence). V shed 2 bases and J shed 2 bases, with 10 bases lying between them. The CDR3 loop spans 15 amino acids. Deep-level assay runs were performed. Each cell subset's genomic DNA was divided evenly among several immunoSEQ plates. Using about 0.2 ug DNA, roughly 33,000 T cell genomes, the sorted-subset replicate PCRs were run. The repertoire was sequenced with immunoSEQ multiplex PCR; TCRdb's copy has only in-frame clones and lacks some. Altogether about 1 million clones are present, about 75% being singletons, with the ten largest covering approximately 1.5%. Splitting of CD4+ cells produced CD45RA+ naive and CD45RA-negative memory subsets.

V and J are TRBV13 and TRBJ2-1; tentatively, D is TRBD2 (6 bases). Material: memory CD4+ T cells sorted from blood. This sample's subset: CD45RA-negative fraction. This clonotype was obtained from a man younger than 30 in good health. The CDR3 sequence is CASSLYAGPYNEQFF. The CDR3 DNA is TGTGCCAGCAGCTTATACGCGGGACCCTACAATGAGCAGTTCTTC.